The T cell receptor beta chain under discussion was sequenced for a study of PD-L1 blockade in urothelial cancer. The overall study: At 3 weeks after treatment start (second dose) and again at 6 weeks, blood was analyzed. A median blood sample held about 140,000 T cells and about 89,000 unique TCRs.

The table came from immunoSEQ multiplex PCR; TCRdb's copy has only in-frame clones and leaves some out. The sample has approximately 44,000 clones, 91% seen once. V gave up 6 bases and J gave up 17 bases; unmatched junction bases: 16. The CDR3 loop spans 14 amino acids. The V gene's germline CDR1 is MNHEY and CDR2 SVGAGI. Time point noted: peripheral blood 6 weeks after treatment start. J is TRBJ1-4 and V is TRBV6-5, with TRBD1 matching 9 bases. This TCR was recovered from a man in his 70s with urothelial cancer. The sequences come from PBMCs, collected around atezolizumab (anti-PD-L1) treatment. CDR3 bases: TGTGCCAGCAGGCCGGGACAGGGCTACTCCTTGGTATTTTTT. Its translation is CASRPGQGYSLVFF.